Below, one T cell receptor (beta chain) is given with its context. Antigen unknown. Losses at the gene ends were 2 bases for V and 6 bases for J; bases not matched to a gene: 3. Germline CDR1 is GTSNPN and CDR2 is SVGIG (reference sequence). There are 13 residues in the CDR3. This sample is part of a study of cytomegalovirus exposure and HLA in healthy donors. 60 Vbeta and 13 Jbeta primers were used in PCR. Assay used: immunoSEQ multiplex PCR; TCRdb lists only in-frame clones, some missing. The sample consists of about 130,000 clones, around 73% of them appearing once. Findings and caveats of the study: The authors listed 180 or so TCR beta chains as cytomegalovirus-associated. A later analysis linked a missense DCLRE1C variant to TCR beta V- and J-gene trimming.

Specimen: PBMCs. This receptor was taken from a man in his thirties or forties in good health and CMV-seropositive. The chain combines TRBV30 with TRBJ2-1, with 8 bases matching TRBD2. The CDR3 sequence: CAWSLAGSNEQFF. CDR3 nucleotides: TGTGCCTGGAGTTTAGCGGGATCCAATGAGCAGTTCTTC.